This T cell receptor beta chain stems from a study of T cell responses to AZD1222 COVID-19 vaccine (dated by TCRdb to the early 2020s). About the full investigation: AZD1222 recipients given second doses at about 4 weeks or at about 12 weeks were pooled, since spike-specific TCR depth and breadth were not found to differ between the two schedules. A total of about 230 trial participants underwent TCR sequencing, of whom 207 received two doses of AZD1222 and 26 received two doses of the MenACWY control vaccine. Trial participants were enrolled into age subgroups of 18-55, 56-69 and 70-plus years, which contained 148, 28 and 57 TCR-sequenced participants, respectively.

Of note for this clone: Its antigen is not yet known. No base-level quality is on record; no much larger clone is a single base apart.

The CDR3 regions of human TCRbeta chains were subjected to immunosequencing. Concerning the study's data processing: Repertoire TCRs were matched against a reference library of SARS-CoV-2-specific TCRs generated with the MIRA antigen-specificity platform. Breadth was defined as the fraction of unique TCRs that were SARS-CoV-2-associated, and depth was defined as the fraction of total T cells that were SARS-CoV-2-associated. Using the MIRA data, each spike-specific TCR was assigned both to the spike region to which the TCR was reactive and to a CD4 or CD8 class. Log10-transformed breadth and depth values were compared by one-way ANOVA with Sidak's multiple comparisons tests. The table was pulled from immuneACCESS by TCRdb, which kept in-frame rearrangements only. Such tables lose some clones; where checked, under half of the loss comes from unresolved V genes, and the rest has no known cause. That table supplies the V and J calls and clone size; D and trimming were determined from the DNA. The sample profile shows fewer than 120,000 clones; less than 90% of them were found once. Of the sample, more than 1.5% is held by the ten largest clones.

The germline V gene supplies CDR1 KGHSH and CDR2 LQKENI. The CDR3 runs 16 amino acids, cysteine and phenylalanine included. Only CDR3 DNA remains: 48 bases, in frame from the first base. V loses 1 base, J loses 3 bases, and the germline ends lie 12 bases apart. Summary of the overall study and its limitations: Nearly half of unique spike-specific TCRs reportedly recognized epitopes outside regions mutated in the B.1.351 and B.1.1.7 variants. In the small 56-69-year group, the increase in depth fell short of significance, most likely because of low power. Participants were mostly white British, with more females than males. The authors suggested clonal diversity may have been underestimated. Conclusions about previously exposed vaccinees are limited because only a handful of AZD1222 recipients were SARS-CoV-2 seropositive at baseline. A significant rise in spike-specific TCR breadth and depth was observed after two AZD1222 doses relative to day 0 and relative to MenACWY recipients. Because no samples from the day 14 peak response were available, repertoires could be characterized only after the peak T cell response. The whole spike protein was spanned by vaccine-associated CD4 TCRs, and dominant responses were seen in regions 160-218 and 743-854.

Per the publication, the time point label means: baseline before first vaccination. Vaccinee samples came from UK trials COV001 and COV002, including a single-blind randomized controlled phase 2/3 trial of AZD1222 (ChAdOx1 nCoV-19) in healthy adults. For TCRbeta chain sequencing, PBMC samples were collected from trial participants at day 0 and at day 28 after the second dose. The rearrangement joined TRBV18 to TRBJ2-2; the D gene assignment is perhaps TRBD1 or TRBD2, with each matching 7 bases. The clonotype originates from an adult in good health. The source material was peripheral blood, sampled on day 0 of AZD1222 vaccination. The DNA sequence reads TGTGCCAGCTCACCACGACAGGGAGGGGACACCGGGGAGCTGTTTTTT. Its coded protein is CASSPRQGGDTGELFF.